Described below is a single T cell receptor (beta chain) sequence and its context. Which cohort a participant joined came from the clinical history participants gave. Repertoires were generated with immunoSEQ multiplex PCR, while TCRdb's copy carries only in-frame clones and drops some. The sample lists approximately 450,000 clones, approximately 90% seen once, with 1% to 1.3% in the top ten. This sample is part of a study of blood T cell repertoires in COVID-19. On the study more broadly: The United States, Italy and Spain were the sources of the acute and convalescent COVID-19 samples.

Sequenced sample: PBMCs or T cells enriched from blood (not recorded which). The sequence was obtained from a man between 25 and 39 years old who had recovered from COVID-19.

The CDR3 sequence is CASSLGTGGGQPQHF. In DNA form, the CDR3 reads TGTGCCAGCAGCCTCGGGACAGGGGGAGGTCAGCCCCAGCATTTT. The rearrangement joins TRBV7-9 to TRBJ1-5; TRBD1 agrees at 11 bases. CDR3 length: 15 residues. Germline-derived CDR1 and CDR2 are SEHNR and FQNEAQ (reference sequence). V lost 5 bases and J lost 6; bases outside the gene matches: 6.